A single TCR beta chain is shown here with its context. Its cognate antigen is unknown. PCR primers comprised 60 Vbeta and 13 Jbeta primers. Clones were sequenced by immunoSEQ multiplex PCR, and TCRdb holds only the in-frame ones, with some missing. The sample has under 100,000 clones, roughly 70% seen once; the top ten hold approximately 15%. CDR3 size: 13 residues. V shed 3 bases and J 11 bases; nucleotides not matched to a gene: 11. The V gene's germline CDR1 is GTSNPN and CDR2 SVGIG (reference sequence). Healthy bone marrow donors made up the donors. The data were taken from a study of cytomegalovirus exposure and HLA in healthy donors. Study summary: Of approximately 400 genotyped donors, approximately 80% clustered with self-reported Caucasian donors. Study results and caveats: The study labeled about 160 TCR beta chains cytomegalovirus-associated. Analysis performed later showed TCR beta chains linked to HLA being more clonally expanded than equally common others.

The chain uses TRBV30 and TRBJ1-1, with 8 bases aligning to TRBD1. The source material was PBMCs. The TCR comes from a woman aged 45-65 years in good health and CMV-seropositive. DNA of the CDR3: TGTGCCTGGAGCTCCCGAGACAGGGGATTCGCTTTCTTT. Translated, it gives CAWSSRDRGFAFF.